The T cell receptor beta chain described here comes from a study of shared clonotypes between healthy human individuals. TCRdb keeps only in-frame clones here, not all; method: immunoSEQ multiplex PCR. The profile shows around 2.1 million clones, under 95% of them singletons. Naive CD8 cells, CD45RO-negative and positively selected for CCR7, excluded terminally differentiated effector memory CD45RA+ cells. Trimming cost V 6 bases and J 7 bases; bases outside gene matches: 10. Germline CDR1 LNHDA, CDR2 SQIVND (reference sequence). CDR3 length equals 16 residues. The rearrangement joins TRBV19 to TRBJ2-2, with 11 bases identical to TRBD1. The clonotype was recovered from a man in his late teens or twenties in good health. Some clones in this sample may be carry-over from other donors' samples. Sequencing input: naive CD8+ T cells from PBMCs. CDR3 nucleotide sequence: TGTGCCAGTAGGAATACTGGACAGGGGGCGATCGGGGAGCTGTTTTTT. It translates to CASRNTGQGAIGELFF.